A selection of T cell receptor beta chains follows, all from one sample in a study of blood T cells in healthy people across ages. TCRdb fed the 5' RACE reads into MiXCR, producing one record per CDR3 protein. The sample lists about 780,000 distinct CDR3 sequences, about 45% occurring once. The sample taken for sequencing was blood. Receptors originate from a man older than 75 in good health. Both conserved end residues are part of each CDR3. Fields, in order: J gene, CDR3 length, V gene, D gene, clone size, CDR3 protein, CDR3 DNA. A D gene is named only where the DNA matches it firmly. Clone size appears in some rows only: once, few, many, or a class for an expanded clone.

TRBJ2-7 | 15 | TRBV20-1 | TRBD2 | once | CSARPRTSGSYEQYF | TGCAGTGCTAGACCCCGGACTAGCGGGAGTTACGAGCAGTACTTC
TRBJ2-7 | 15 | TRBV6-5 | TRBD1 | NA | CASSKRQGRVYEQYF | TGTGCCAGCAGTAAACGACAGGGTCGGGTCTACGAGCAGTACTTC
TRBJ1-4 | 16 | TRBV18 | NA | NA | CASSPDTYATNEKLFF | TGTGCCAGCTCACCGGACACCTATGCAACTAATGAAAAACTGTTTTTT
TRBJ2-5 | 16 | TRBV25-1 | TRBD1 | NA | CASSESDRGRSGEQYF | TGTGCCAGCAGTGAATCGGACAGGGGGCGATCAGGGGAGCAGTACTTC
TRBJ2-7 | 15 | TRBV4-3 | TRBD2 | NA | CASSRRGVSSYEQYF | TGCGCCAGCAGCCGACGGGGGGTTAGCTCCTACGAGCAGTACTTC
TRBJ2-3 | 16 | TRBV3-1 | NA | NA | CASSQGQALDTDTQYF | TGTGCCAGCAGCCAAGGACAGGCATTGGATACAGATACGCAGTATTTT
TRBJ2-5 | 17 | TRBV3-1 | TRBD2 | NA | CASSRGGGVGVLETQYF | TGTGCCAGCAGCAGAGGCGGGGGGGTTGGAGTCTTAGAGACCCAGTACTTC
TRBJ2-5 | 15 | TRBV7-8 | TRBD2 | many | CASSLRGDTEKAQYF | TGTGCCAGCAGCCTTCGGGGGGATACTGAGAAGGCCCAGTACTTC
TRBJ1-4 | 14 | TRBV4-3 | NA | few | CASSQVPTNEKLFF | TGCGCCAGCAGCCAAGTCCCAACTAATGAAAAACTGTTTTTT
TRBJ2-3 | 16 | TRBV10-2 | TRBD2 | many | CASSRTSGTGGDTQYF | TGCGCCAGCAGTCGGACTAGCGGGACCGGGGGGGATACGCAGTATTTT
TRBJ2-7 | 12 | TRBV11-2 | NA | once | CASSLRQVEQYF | TGTGCCAGCAGCTTGAGGCAGGTCGAGCAGTACTTC
TRBJ1-1 | 13 | TRBV29-1 | TRBD1 | NA | CSVRDSMNTEAFF | TGCAGCGTCAGGGACAGCATGAACACTGAAGCTTTCTTT
TRBJ2-7 | 11 | TRBV29-1 | NA | NA | CSVDAGFEQYF | TGCAGCGTTGATGCGGGTTTCGAGCAGTACTTC
TRBJ2-5 | 14 | TRBV20-1 | TRBD2 | few | CSARAPTSAETQYF | TGCAGTGCTAGAGCCCCGACTAGCGCGGAGACCCAGTACTTC
TRBJ1-1 | 13 | TRBV20-1 | NA | NA | CSAYSLGGTEAFF | TGCAGTGCTTACTCACTGGGCGGCACTGAAGCTTTCTTT
TRBJ2-1 | 16 | TRBV29-1 | NA | NA | CSVEDQRAGRYNEQFF | TGCAGCGTTGAAGATCAGCGGGCAGGGCGCTACAATGAGCAGTTCTTC
TRBJ2-7 | 15 | TRBV5-1 | TRBD2 | few | CASSTISGNPYEQYF | TGCGCCAGCAGCACGATTAGCGGGAATCCCTACGAGCAGTACTTC
TRBJ2-7 | 15 | TRBV5-1 | NA | few | CASSTSLGSSYEQYF | TGCGCCAGCAGCACCTCCCTCGGTAGCTCCTACGAGCAGTACTTC
TRBJ2-3 | 12 | TRBV7-9 | NA | many | CASSSLGDTQYF | TGTGCCAGCAGCTCACTAGGGGATACGCAGTATTTT
TRBJ2-7 | 16 | TRBV7-2 | TRBD2 | NA | CASSARTSGRYNEQYF | TGTGCCAGCAGCGCTCGGACTAGCGGGAGATACAATGAGCAGTACTTC
TRBJ1-5 | 14 | TRBV29-1 | TRBD1 | NA | CSVPGTGGNQPQHF | TGCAGCGTTCCCGGGACAGGGGGAAATCAGCCCCAGCATTTT
TRBJ2-2 | 14 | TRBV20-1 | TRBD2 | once | CSPARRAGNSELFF | TGCAGTCCTGCTAGGCGAGCGGGGAACTCGGAGCTGTTTTTT
TRBJ2-1 | 15 | TRBV5-1 | TRBD1 | NA | CASSLVQGQGYEQFF | TGCGCCAGCAGCTTGGTCCAGGGACAGGGCTATGAGCAGTTCTTC
TRBJ1-6 | 13 | TRBV2 | NA | NA | CASKIEGISPLHF | TGTGCCAGCAAGATCGAGGGAATTTCACCCCTCCACTTT
TRBJ2-7 | 15 | TRBV9 | TRBD1 | few | CASSVAPGGTYEQYF | TGTGCCAGCAGCGTAGCCCCAGGGGGAACCTACGAGCAGTACTTC
TRBJ1-1 | 19 | TRBV6-5 | NA | NA | CASSYSPPRVTGGNTEAFF | TGTGCCAGCAGTTACTCCCCTCCGAGGGTGACGGGAGGGAACACTGAAGCTTTCTTT
TRBJ2-1 | 13 | TRBV12-3/TRBV12-4 | TRBD2 | NA | CASSLGTSGSKFF | TGTGCCAGCAGTTTGGGGACTAGCGGGAGTAAGTTCTTC
TRBJ2-1 | 16 | TRBV6-1 | NA | NA | CASSEGPAASYNEQFF | TGTGCCAGCAGTGAAGGTCCAGCCGCCTCCTACAATGAGCAGTTCTTC
TRBJ1-2 | 13 | TRBV15 | NA | once | CATSRGINYGYTF | TGTGCCACGAGCCGAGGGATCAACTATGGCTACACCTTC
TRBJ2-1 | 14 | TRBV15 | TRBD2 | NA | CATARTSGSIEQFF | TGTGCCACCGCCAGGACTAGCGGGAGTATTGAGCAGTTCTTC
TRBJ2-1 | 14 | TRBV7-2 | TRBD2 | NA | CANTYGLAGKEQFF | TGTGCCAACACGTACGGACTAGCGGGAAAGGAGCAGTTCTTC
TRBJ2-1 | 16 | TRBV6-5 | TRBD1 | NA | CASSTIPGQASNEQFF | TGTGCCAGCAGTACAATCCCGGGACAGGCGAGTAATGAGCAGTTCTTC